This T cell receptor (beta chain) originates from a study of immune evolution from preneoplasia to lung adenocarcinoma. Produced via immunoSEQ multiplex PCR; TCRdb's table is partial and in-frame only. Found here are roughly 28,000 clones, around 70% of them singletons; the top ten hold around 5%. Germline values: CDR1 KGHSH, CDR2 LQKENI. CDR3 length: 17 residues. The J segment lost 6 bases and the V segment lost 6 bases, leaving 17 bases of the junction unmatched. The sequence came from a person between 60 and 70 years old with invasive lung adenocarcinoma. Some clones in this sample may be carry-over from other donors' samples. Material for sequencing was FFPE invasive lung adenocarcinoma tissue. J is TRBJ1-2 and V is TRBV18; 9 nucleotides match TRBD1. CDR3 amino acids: CASSPVPGQGAVDGYTF. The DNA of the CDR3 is TGTGCCAGCTCTCCAGTCCCGGGACAGGGAGCAGTAGATGGCTACACCTTC.